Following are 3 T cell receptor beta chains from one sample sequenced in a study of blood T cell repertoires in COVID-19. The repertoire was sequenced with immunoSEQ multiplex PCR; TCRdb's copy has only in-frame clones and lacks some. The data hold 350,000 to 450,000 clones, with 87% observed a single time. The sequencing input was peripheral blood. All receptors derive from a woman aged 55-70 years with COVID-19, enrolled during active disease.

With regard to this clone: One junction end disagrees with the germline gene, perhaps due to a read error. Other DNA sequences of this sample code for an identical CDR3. The CDR3 nucleotides read TGCGCCAGCAGTCAAGGGCAGACAAGCAATCAGCCCCAGCATTTT. This gives the protein CASSQGQTSNQPQHF. This sequence joins TRBV4-1 and TRBJ1-5, with unresolved D. CDR1 is MGHRA, CDR2 YSYEKL, per germline. The CDR3 contains 15 residues.

The DNA of the CDR3 is TGTGCCAGCAGCCCCACGTTGGGGGCCCGTACAATAGATACGCAGTATTTT. Residues: CASSPTLGARTIDTQYF. The rearrangement links TRBV7-2 to TRBJ2-3; possibly TRBD1 for D (6 bases). Germline CDR1 is SGHTA and CDR2 is FQGNSA. Trimming cost V 5 bases and J 5 bases, with 23 bases left between them. This CDR3 contains 17 residues.

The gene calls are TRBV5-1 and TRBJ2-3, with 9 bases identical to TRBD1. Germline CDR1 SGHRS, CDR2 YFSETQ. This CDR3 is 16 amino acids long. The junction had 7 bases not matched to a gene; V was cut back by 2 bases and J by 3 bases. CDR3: CASSFHWTGETDTQYF. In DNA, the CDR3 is TGCGCCAGCAGCTTCCACTGGACAGGGGAAACAGATACGCAGTATTTT.